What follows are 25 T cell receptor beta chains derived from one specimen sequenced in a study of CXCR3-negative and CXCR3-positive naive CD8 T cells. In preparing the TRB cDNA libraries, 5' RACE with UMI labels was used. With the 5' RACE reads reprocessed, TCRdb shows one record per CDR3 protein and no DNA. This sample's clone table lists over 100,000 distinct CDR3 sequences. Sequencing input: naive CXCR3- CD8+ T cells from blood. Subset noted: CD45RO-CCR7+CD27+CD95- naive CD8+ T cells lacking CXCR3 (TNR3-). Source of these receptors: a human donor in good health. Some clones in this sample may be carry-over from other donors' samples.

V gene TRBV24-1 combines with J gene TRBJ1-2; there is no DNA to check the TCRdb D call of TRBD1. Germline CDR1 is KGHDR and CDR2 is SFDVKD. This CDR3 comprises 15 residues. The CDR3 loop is CATRRAGGLDHGYTF.

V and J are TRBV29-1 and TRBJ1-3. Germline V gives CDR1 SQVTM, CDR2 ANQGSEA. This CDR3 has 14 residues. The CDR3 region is CSVELRSSGNTIYF.

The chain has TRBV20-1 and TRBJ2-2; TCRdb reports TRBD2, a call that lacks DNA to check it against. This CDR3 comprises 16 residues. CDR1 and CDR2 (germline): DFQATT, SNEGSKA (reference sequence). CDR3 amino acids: CSAKNIAGLNTGELFF.

The CDR3: CASSAWETQYF. This sequence joins TRBV6-6 and TRBJ2-5. The CDR3 has 11 residues. Germline V gene lookup returns CDR1 MNHNY and CDR2 SVGAGI (reference sequence).

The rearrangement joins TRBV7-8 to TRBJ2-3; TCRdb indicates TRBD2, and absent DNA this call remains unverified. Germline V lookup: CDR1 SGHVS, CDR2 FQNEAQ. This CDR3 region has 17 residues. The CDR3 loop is CASSFSPRSGGADTQYF.

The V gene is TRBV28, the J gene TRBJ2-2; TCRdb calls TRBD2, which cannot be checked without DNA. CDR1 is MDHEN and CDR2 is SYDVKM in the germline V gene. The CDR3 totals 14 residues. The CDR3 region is CASSPSGRSGELFF.

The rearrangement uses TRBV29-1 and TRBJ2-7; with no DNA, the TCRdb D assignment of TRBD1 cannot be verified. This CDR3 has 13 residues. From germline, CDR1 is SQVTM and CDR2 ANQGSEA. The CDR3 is CSVQIRDKYEQYF.

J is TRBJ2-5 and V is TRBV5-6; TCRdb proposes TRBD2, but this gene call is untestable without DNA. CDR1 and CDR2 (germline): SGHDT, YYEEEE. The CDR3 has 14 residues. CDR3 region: CASSRGLAGETQYF.

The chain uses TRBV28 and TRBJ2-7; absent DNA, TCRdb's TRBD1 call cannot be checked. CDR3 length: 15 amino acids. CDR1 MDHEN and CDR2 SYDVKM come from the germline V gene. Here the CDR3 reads CASSLWRTGQNEQYF.

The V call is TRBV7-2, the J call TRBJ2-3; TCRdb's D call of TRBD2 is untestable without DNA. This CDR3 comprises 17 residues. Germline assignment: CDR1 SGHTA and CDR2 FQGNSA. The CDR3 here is CASSQSPGLAGGDTQYF. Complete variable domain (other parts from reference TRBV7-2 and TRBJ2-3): GAGVSQSPSNKVTEKGKDVELRCDPISGHTALYWYRQSLGQGLEFLIYFQGNSAPDKSGLPSDRFSAERTGGSVSTLTIQRTQQEDSAVYLCASSQSPGLAGGDTQYFGPGTRLTVL.

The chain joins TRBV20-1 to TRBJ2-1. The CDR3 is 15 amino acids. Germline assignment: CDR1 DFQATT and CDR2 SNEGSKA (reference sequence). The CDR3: CSARDPLAGINEQFF.

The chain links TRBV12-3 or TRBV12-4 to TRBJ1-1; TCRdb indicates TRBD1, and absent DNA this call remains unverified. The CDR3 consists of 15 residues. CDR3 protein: CASSSIKQGLPEAFF.

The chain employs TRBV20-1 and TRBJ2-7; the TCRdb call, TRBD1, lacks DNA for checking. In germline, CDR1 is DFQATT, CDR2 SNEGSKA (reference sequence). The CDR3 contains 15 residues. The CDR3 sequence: CSARDPWTGTYEQYF.

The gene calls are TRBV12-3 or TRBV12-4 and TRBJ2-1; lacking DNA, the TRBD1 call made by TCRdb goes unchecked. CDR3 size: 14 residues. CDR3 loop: CASRLPDRGNEQFF.

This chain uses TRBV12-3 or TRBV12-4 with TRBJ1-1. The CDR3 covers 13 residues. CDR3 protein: CASMSGTLNEAFF.

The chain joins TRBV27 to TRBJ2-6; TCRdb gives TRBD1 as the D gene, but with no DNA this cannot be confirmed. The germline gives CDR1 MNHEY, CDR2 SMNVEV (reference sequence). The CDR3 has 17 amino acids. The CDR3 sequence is CASNWPGFFSGANVLTF.

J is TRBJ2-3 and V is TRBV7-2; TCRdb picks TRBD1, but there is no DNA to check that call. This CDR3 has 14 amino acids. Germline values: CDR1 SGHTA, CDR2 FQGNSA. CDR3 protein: CASSYVGGTDTQYF. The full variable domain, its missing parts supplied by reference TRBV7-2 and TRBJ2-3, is GAGVSQSPSNKVTEKGKDVELRCDPISGHTALYWYRQSLGQGLEFLIYFQGNSAPDKSGLPSDRFSAERTGGSVSTLTIQRTQQEDSAVYLCASSYVGGTDTQYFGPGTRLTVL.

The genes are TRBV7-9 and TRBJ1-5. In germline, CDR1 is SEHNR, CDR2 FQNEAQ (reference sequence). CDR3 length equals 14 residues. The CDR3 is CASSLDSSNQPQHF. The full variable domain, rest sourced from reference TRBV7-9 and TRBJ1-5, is DTGVSQNPRHKITKRGQNVTFRCDPISEHNRLYWYRQTLGQGPEFLTYFQNEAQLEKSRLLSDRFSAERPKGSFSTLEIQRTEQGDSAMYLCASSLDSSNQPQHFGDGTRLSIL.

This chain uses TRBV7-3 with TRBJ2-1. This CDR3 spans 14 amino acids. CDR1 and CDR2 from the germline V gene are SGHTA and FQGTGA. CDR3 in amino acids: CASSPYGSYNEQFF.

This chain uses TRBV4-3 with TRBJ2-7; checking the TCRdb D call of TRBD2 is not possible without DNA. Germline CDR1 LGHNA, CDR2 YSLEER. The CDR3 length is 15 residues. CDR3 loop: CASSQESGHSYEQYF.

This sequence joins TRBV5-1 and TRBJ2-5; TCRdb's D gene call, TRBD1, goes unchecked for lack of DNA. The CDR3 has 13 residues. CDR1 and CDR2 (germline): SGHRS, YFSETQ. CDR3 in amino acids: CASSLRGGETQYF.

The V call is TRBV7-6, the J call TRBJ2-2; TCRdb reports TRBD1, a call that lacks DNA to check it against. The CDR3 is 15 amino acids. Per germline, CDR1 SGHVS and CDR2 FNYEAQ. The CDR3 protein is CASSLDGGNTGELFF.

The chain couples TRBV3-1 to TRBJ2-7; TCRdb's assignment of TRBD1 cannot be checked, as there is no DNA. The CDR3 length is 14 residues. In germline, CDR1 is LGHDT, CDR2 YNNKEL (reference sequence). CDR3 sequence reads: CASSQVGTAYEQYF.

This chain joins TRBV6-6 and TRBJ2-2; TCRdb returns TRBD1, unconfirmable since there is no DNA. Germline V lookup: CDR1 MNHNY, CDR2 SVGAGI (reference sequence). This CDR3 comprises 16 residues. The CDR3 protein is CASSQNPGANTGELFF.

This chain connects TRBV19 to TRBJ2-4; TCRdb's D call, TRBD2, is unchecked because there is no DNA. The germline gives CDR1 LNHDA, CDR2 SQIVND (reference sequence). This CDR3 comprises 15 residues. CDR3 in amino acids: CASSDIRGRANIQYF.